Below are 14 T cell receptor beta chains sequenced from a single sample in a study of cytomegalovirus exposure and HLA in healthy donors. Researchers ran the PCR with 60 Vbeta and 13 Jbeta primers. The assay was immunoSEQ multiplex PCR, and TCRdb's table has in-frame clones only and misses some. The sample spans 130,000 or so clones; the ten largest clones claim approximately 1.5%. What was sequenced was PBMCs. The receptors were gathered from a woman between 35 and 50 years old in good health and CMV-seronegative.

The chain links TRBV28 to TRBJ2-5; tentatively, D is TRBD1 (6 bases). The CDR3 is 14 residues long. Germline CDR1 reads MDHEN; CDR2 reads SYDVKM. Trimming cost V 8 bases and J 1 base, with 14 bases left between them. CDR3 protein: CASRTGQVQETQYF. For the CDR3, the DNA is TGTGCCAGCCGTACGGGACAAGTCCAAGAGACCCAGTACTTC. Using reference TRBV28 and TRBJ2-5 for the parts outside the CDR3, the full variable domain is DVKVTQSSRYLVKRTGEKVFLECVQDMDHENMFWYRQDPGLGLRLIYFSYDVKMKEKGDIPEGYSVSREKKERFSLILESASTNQTSMYLCASRTGQVQETQYFGPGTRLLVL.

This chain uses TRBV14 with TRBJ2-2; D is uncertain. Germline CDR1 SGHDN, CDR2 FVKESK. Trimming shortened V by 0 bases and J by 6 bases, and 8 bases separated the two germline ends. The CDR3 spans 14 residues. DNA of the CDR3: TGTGCCAGCAGCCAAGATCTTCTCGCCGGGGAGCTGTTTTTT. This codes for CASSQDLLAGELFF. The variable domain in full, with the rest retrieved from reference TRBV14 and TRBJ2-2, is EAGVTQFPSHSVIEKGQTVTLRCDPISGHDNLYWYRRVMGKEIKFLLHFVKESKQDESGMPNNRFLAERTGGTYSTLKVQPAELEDSGVYFCASSQDLLAGELFFGEGSRLTVL.

The chain combines TRBV29-1 with TRBJ2-7, with 8 positions matching TRBD1. With 8 bases clipped from V and 6 bases from J, the junction kept 12 bases outside the gene matches. From germline, CDR1 is SQVTM and CDR2 ANQGSEA. This CDR3 has 13 amino acids. CDR3 residues: CSIRQGTMGEQYF. The DNA for the CDR3 is TGCAGCATACGACAGGGGACGATGGGCGAGCAGTACTTC.

The rearrangement uses TRBV29-1 and TRBJ1-6; 7 bases are a match to TRBD1. Germline values: CDR1 SQVTM, CDR2 ANQGSEA. The CDR3 has 12 residues. V was clipped by 5 bases and J by 9 bases; unmatched bases: 4. The CDR3 sequence is CSVSDRASPLHF. The CDR3 DNA sequence: TGCAGCGTTTCTGACAGGGCTTCACCCCTCCACTTT. The full variable domain, rest sourced from reference TRBV29-1 and TRBJ1-6, is SAVISQKPSRDICQRGTSLTIQCQVDSQVTMMFWYRQQPGQSLTLIATANQGSEATYESGFVIDKFPISRPNLTFSTLTVSNMSPEDSSIYLCSVSDRASPLHFGNGTRLTVT.

This chain uses TRBV13 with TRBJ1-2; 7 bases align to TRBD1. The ends lost 3 bases at V and 0 bases at J; junction bases unmatched: 1. The CDR3 contains 14 residues. Germline CDR1 PRHDT, CDR2 FYEKMQ (reference sequence). CDR3 protein: CASSLGQSNYGYTF. The CDR3 bases are TGTGCCAGCAGCTTGGGACAGTCTAACTATGGCTACACCTTC.

The chain is built from TRBV14 and TRBJ1-1; tentatively, D is TRBD1 (6 bases). Trimming took 0 bases from V and 5 from J, leaving 13 bases between them. Germline lookup yields CDR1 SGHDN and CDR2 FVKESK. The CDR3 contains 15 residues. The CDR3 here is CASSQDAGVPTEAFF. The DNA of the CDR3 is TGTGCCAGCAGCCAAGATGCAGGGGTGCCTACTGAAGCTTTCTTT.

The rearrangement joins TRBV5-6 to TRBJ2-1, with TRBD2 matching 14 bases. Germline values: CDR1 SGHDT, CDR2 YYEEEE. This CDR3 region has 17 residues. Germline trimming cut 2 bases from V and 4 bases from J; bases unmatched to any gene: 5. The chain's CDR3 is CASSFRTSGGRYNEQFF. The CDR3 bases are TGTGCCAGCAGCTTTCGGACTAGCGGGGGGCGTTACAATGAGCAGTTCTTC.

This chain links TRBV28 with TRBJ2-1; D not certain. The CDR3 extends over 12 amino acids. Germline CDR1 is MDHEN and CDR2 is SYDVKM. With 8 bases removed from V and 5 bases from J, the gap between germline ends came to 10 bases. CDR3 region: CASHALNNEQFF. DNA for the CDR3: TGTGCCAGCCATGCTCTAAACAATGAGCAGTTCTTC. Drawing the rest from reference TRBV28 and TRBJ2-1, the complete variable domain is DVKVTQSSRYLVKRTGEKVFLECVQDMDHENMFWYRQDPGLGLRLIYFSYDVKMKEKGDIPEGYSVSREKKERFSLILESASTNQTSMYLCASHALNNEQFFGPGTRLTVL.

The J gene is TRBJ1-5, the V gene TRBV9, with 7 bases aligning to TRBD1. CDR3 length: 15 amino acids. The V and J ends lost 4 bases and 4 bases, in that order; junction bases with no gene match: 8. In germline, CDR1 is SGDLS, CDR2 YYNGEE. The CDR3 sequence: CASSPTGEWNQPQHF. The CDR3 DNA is TGTGCCAGCAGCCCAACAGGGGAATGGAATCAGCCCCAGCATTTT.

CDR3 amino acids: CASSLDRGPHPREKLFF. CDR3 DNA: TGTGCCAGCAGTCTTGACAGGGGGCCCCATCCCCGGGAAAAACTGTTTTTT. The chain has TRBV28 and TRBJ1-4; TRBD1 matches at 10 bases. CDR3 length: 17 residues. After removal of 5 bases from V and 8 bases from J, the junction contained 14 bases not matched to a gene. From germline, CDR1 is MDHEN and CDR2 SYDVKM.

The J gene is TRBJ2-7, the V gene TRBV9; 11 bases map to TRBD2. Germline assignment: CDR1 SGDLS and CDR2 YYNGEE. Trimming cost V 4 bases and J 6 bases; bases outside gene matches: 9. CDR3 size: 15 residues. The CDR3 DNA is TGTGCCAGCAGCCCGATTAGCGGGGGGGCTGGCGAGCAGTACTTC. Its protein is CASSPISGGAGEQYF.

This chain links TRBV10-3 with TRBJ1-5; the match to TRBD1 covers 7 bases. CDR1 and CDR2 (germline): ENHRY, SYGVKD. This CDR3 contains 13 residues. J was trimmed by 2 bases and V by 10 bases; bases with no gene match: 5. CDR3 DNA sequence: TGTGCCACCGGCACAGGGGGCAATCAGCCCCAGCATTTT. It yields the protein CATGTGGNQPQHF.

This rearrangement joins TRBV7-9 to TRBJ2-5; no clear D. TRBJ2-7 matches the DNA end more closely, so the J call is doubtful. CDR1 is SEHNR and CDR2 is FQNEAQ in the germline V gene (reference sequence). CDR3 length: 12 residues. CDR3 amino acids: CASSLAPYEQYF. CDR3 coding DNA: TGTGCCAGCAGCTTAGCTCCCTACGAGCAGTACTTC.

This rearrangement joins TRBV6-1 to TRBJ1-4, with D tentatively TRBD1 (5 bases). This CDR3 comprises 15 residues. Trimming took off 9 bases at V and 0 bases at J, with 14 bases between the two ends. The germline CDR1 and CDR2 sequences are MNHNS and SASEGT. The CDR3 bases are TGTGCCAGGGGGGGAGGGCTGACAACTAATGAAAAACTGTTTTTT. Its protein is CARGGGLTTNEKLFF.